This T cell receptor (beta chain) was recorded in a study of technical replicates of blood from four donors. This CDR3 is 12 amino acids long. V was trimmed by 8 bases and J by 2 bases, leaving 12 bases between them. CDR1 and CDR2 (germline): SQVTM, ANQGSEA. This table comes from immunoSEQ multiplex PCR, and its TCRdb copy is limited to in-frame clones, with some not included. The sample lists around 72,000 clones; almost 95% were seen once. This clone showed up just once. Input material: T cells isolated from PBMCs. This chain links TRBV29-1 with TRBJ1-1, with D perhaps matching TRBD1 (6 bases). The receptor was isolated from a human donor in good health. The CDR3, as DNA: TGCAGCTTTGGGGGGCTTAACACTGAAGCTTTCTTT. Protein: CSFGGLNTEAFF. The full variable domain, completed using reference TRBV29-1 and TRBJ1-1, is SAVISQKPSRDICQRGTSLTIQCQVDSQVTMMFWYRQQPGQSLTLIATANQGSEATYESGFVIDKFPISRPNLTFSTLTVSNMSPEDSSIYLCSFGGLNTEAFFGQGTRLTVV.